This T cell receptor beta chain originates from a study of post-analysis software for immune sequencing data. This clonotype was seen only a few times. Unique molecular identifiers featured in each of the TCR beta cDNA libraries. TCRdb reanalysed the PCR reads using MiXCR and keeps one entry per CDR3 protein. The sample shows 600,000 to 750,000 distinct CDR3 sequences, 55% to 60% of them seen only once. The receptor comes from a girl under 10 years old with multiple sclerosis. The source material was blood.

CDR3 bases: TGCGCCAGCAGTGAGTCGCTAGCGGGACGGGAGTATTTT. Its protein product is CASSESLAGREYF. This chain links TRBV10-1 with TRBJ2-3, with 9 bases lining up with TRBD2. Trimming removed 0 bases from V and 13 bases from J; junction bases left unmatched: 5. The length of the CDR3 is 13 residues. From germline, CDR1 is WNHNN and CDR2 SYGVQD (reference sequence).